The 4 T cell receptor beta chains below were found in one sample sequenced in a study of blood T cell repertoires in COVID-19. Libraries were prepared by immunoSEQ multiplex PCR; TCRdb keeps only in-frame clonotypes and omits some of them. The sample includes around 190,000 clones, around 76% seen only once; the top ten take 7.8%. Sequenced sample: peripheral blood. These receptors were taken from a woman in her sixties with COVID-19, enrolled during active disease.

The chain uses TRBV19 and TRBJ2-7; a weak D match, TRBD2 (5 bases). The CDR3 runs to 13 residues. Trimming removed 2 bases at V and 3 bases at J, with 8 bases between. Germline-derived CDR1 and CDR2 are LNHDA and SQIVND (reference sequence). The CDR3 sequence is CASSISGIYEQYF. In nucleotides, the CDR3 is TGTGCCAGTAGTATATCCGGGATCTACGAGCAGTACTTC.

The V and J genes are TRBV2 and TRBJ1-5; D might be TRBD1 (6 bases). This CDR3 has 15 amino acids. V lost 1 base, J lost 6 bases, and 13 bases lay in between. Germline V gene data show CDR1 as SNHLY and CDR2 as FYNNEI. This CDR3 reads CASSEDRQGIQPQHF. The CDR3 DNA sequence: TGTGCCAGCAGTGAAGATCGGCAGGGGATTCAGCCCCAGCATTTT.

The chain joins TRBV7-8 to TRBJ1-1; no definite D call. V was shortened by 5 bases and J by 9 bases, with 19 bases between the two germline ends. This CDR3 is built from 14 residues. Germline V gene data show CDR1 as SGHVS and CDR2 as FQNEAQ. This CDR3 is CASSLPEFRGKAFF. The CDR3, as DNA: TGTGCCAGCAGCCTCCCGGAGTTCCGAGGAAAAGCTTTCTTT.

The chain joins TRBV7-2 to TRBJ2-1; 14 positions match TRBD2. Trimming at V came to 4 bases and at J to 8 bases, leaving 7 bases not matched to a gene. The germline V gene has CDR1 SGHTA and CDR2 FQGNSA. CDR3 length: 16 amino acids. The CDR3 DNA reads as TGTGCCAGCAGCTATCGACTAGCGGGAGGGCCTCATGAGCAGTTCTTC. Its protein is CASSYRLAGGPHEQFF.